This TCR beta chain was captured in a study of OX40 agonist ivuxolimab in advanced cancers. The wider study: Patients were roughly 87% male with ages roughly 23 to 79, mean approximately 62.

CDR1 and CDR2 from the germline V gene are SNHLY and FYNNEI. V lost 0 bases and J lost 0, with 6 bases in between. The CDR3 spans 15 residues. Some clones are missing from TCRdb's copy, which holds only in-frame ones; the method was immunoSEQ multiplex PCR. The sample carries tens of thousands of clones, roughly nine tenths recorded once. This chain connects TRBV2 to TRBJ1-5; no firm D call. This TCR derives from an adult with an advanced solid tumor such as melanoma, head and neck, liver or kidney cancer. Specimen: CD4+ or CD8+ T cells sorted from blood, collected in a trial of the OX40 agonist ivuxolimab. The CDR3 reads CASSEAGPSNQPQHF. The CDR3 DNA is TGTGCCAGCAGTGAAGCGGGCCCTAGCAATCAGCCCCAGCATTTT.